This T cell receptor beta chain came from a study of T-cell memory formation after mild COVID-19. TCR alpha and TCR beta cDNA libraries with sample barcodes and UMIs came from 5'RACE using constant-segment primers. One entry per CDR3 protein, called by TCRdb with MiXCR from the 5' RACE reads. The data show 550,000 to 600,000 distinct CDR3 sequences, roughly 22% seen once. The sample taken for sequencing was PBMCs or a T cell subset sorted from them (not recorded which). This clonotype was sampled from an adult woman who had mild COVID-19 (a few samples of this study predate the infection). Cell type and time point are not known.

CDR3 coding DNA: TGTGCCAGCAGTTTACAGGGACAGGGTCCTAATTACGAGCAGTACTTC. Encoded protein: CASSLQGQGPNYEQYF. This chain connects TRBV12-3 or TRBV12-4 to TRBJ2-7; 9 bases fit TRBD1. V gave up 2 bases and J gave up 4 bases; unmatched junction bases: 9. The CDR3 is 16 amino acids.